The sequence of this T cell receptor beta chain was determined in a study of cytomegalovirus exposure and HLA in healthy donors. The CDR3 is made up of 17 amino acids. CDR1 and CDR2 (germline): WSHSY, SAAADI. V lost 2 bases to trimming and J lost 0 bases; unmatched junction nucleotides: 4. Study-wide findings and caveats: Investigators reported approximately 170 TCR beta chains as tied to cytomegalovirus. Apparent HLA restriction characterized most CMV-associated TCR beta chains in a later analysis. A reported reduction in N-insertions relative to the 666-donor mean was seen in an Asian-associated ancestry cluster in a later analysis. The authors considered a cluster of highly shared sequence variants likely to be a sequencing artifact.

The PCR made use of 60 Vbeta and 13 Jbeta primers. Sequencing used immunoSEQ multiplex PCR; TCRdb keeps in-frame clones, though not all of them. Of about 120,000 clones detected, 70% to 85% appear once; the ten largest clones hold 9.5% to 13%. The sample holds one count of this clone. No antigen is known for it. This rearrangement joins TRBV10-2 to TRBJ2-5, with 12 bases lining up with TRBD2. Material for sequencing was PBMCs. This clonotype was sampled from a woman between 50 and 59 years old in good health and CMV-seropositive. The DNA for the CDR3 is TGCGCCAGCAGTGAGGGACTAGCGGGGACCAACCAAGAGACCCAGTACTTC. It encodes CASSEGLAGTNQETQYF.